This TCR beta chain was captured by sequencing in a study of blood T cell repertoires in COVID-19. Background on the study: Sources were T cells, B-cell-depleted T cells, or PBMCs; the material itself was cDNA or gDNA.

Source study methods: Reference gene primer amplification yielded estimated nucleated cell counts. Assay: immunoSEQ multiplex PCR; the TCRdb copy retains only in-frame clones and omits some. That table supplies the V and J calls and clone size; D and trimming were determined from the DNA. The sample holds just over 250,000 clones, about 89% seen once. The specimen was peripheral blood. The sequence was obtained from a man aged 35-49 years who had recovered from COVID-19.

The CDR3 DNA is TGCAGCGTTCCCACTAGCGGCATATACAATGAGCAGTTCTTC. This codes for CSVPTSGIYNEQFF. V is TRBV29-1 and J is TRBJ2-1; 8 bases line up with TRBD2. The CDR3 has 14 amino acids. The junction had 7 bases not matched to a gene; V was cut back by 5 bases and J by 4 bases. CDR1 and CDR2 (germline): SQVTM, ANQGSEA.